The source of this TCR beta chain is a study of shared clonotypes between healthy human individuals. The V end was cut by 2 bases, the J end by 5 bases, with 10 bases between. CDR1 and CDR2 from the germline V gene are MNHEY and SMNVEV (reference sequence). CDR3 length: 13 amino acids. The data were produced by immunoSEQ multiplex PCR, yet TCRdb's version contains in-frame clones alone and is incomplete. The sample records more than 2,000,000 clones, around nine tenths being singletons. The sequenced sample was naive CD4+ T cells sorted from blood. Subset indicated: CD45RA+ positively selected. The J gene is TRBJ2-7, the V gene TRBV27; TRBD1 is a possible D gene (5 bases). The TCR was taken from a man aged 18 to 35 in good health. The CDR3 protein is CASSLNRYHEQYF. CDR3 nucleotides: TGTGCCAGCAGTTTAAACAGGTACCACGAGCAGTACTTC.